The TCR beta chain under discussion was sequenced for a study of shared clonotypes between healthy human individuals. V trimming: 8 bases; J trimming: 4 bases; junction bases outside the gene matches: 15. Germline CDR1 SNHLY, CDR2 FYNNEI. CDR3 length: 16 residues. Under the authors' procedure: ImmunoSEQ only sent back junction sequences with no quality scores, so filtering was done differently. TCRdb's copy holds only in-frame clones and misses some; the assay was immunoSEQ multiplex PCR. V and J calls plus clone size are reproduced from that table; the DNA served to infer D and trimming. The sample consists of some 1,400,000 clones, around 97% of them appearing once.

Specimen: naive CD4+ T cells sorted from blood. Subset reported: CD45RA+ positively selected. The chain recombines TRBV2 with TRBJ2-5; 8 bases line up with TRBD2. This receptor was obtained from a man aged 25-45 years in good health. CDR3 nucleotides: TGTGCCAGCTTCCCCGTGCTAGCGGGTGGACTAGAGACCCAGTACTTC. Its translation: CASFPVLAGGLETQYF.